This T cell receptor beta chain emerged from a study of control samples from healthy donors and cancer patients. CDR3 size: 14 residues. CDR1 is WNHNN, CDR2 SYGVQD, per germline (reference sequence). Trimming stripped 6 bases from V and 3 bases from J, with 11 bases between. Measured with immunoSEQ multiplex PCR; TCRdb has only the in-frame clones, and not every one. This table has tens of thousands of clones, about 86% appearing once. The receptor was isolated from a woman in her 40s with lung cancer. This chain connects TRBV10-1 to TRBJ2-2, with D unresolved. Material for sequencing was PBMCs. CDR3 DNA sequence: TGCGCCAGCAGCGACGGAAGAGACACCGGGGAGCTGTTTTTT. Its translation: CASSDGRDTGELFF.